This TCR beta chain derives from a study of cytomegalovirus exposure and HLA in healthy donors. Study conclusions and caveats: Association with HLA alleles at 0.05 false discovery rate was found for about 17,000 TCR beta sequences in a later analysis.

Regarding this clone: Its antigen remains unknown.

The PCR ran on 60 Vbeta and 13 Jbeta primers. Sequenced by immunoSEQ multiplex PCR; TCRdb stores in-frame clones only, minus some. The data contain hundreds of thousands of clones, 78% of them singletons. The V and J ends lost 0 bases and 0 bases respectively, with 9 bases between them. The germline CDR1 and CDR2 sequences are SGHTA and FQGTGA. The CDR3 runs to 16 residues. The rearrangement uses TRBV7-3 and TRBJ2-1; D is undetermined. The TCR comes from a male donor in good health and CMV-seronegative. The sequencing sample was made of PBMCs. CDR3 loop: CASSLTFRSSYNEQFF. CDR3 DNA: TGTGCCAGCAGCTTAACGTTCCGGAGCTCCTACAATGAGCAGTTCTTC.